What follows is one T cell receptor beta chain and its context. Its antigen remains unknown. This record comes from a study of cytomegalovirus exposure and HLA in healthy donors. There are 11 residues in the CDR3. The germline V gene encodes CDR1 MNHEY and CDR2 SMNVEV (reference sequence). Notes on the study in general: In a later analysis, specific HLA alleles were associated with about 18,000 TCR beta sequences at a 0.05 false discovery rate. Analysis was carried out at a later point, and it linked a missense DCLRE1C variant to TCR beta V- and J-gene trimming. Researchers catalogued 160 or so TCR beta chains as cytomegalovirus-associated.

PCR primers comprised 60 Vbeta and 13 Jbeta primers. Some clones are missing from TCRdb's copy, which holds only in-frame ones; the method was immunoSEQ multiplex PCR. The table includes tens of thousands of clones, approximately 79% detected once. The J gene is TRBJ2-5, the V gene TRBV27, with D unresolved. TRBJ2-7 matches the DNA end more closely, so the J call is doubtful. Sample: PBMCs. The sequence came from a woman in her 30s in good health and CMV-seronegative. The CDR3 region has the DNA TGTGCCAGCAGTTCCTTCTACGAGCAGTACTTC. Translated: CASSSFYEQYF.